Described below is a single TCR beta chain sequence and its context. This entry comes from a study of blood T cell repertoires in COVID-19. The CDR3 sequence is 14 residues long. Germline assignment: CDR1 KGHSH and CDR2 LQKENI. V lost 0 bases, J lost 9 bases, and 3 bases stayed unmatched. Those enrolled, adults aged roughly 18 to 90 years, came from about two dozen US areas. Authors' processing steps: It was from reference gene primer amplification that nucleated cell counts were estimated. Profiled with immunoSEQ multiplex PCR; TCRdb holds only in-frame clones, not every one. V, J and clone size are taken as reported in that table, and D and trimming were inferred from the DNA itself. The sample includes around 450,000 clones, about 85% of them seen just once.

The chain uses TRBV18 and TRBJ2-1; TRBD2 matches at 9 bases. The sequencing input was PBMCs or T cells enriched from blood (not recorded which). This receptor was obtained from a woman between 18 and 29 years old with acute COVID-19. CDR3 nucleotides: TGTGCCAGCTCACCACCATCTAGCGGGATTGAGCAGTTCTTC. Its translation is CASSPPSSGIEQFF.